This TCR beta chain was documented in a study of shared clonotypes between healthy human individuals. Study conclusions and caveats: The generation probabilities recorded for non-shared clonotypes fell below those of clonotypes shared by all four donors.

As regards this clone: Its antigen is not known.

The germline gives CDR1 ENHRY, CDR2 SYGVKD. CDR3 size: 14 residues. The junction had 5 bases not matched to a gene; V was cut back by 6 bases and J by 2 bases. Assay: immunoSEQ multiplex PCR; the TCRdb copy retains only in-frame clones and omits some. The table lists 2,100,000 or so clones, around 95% of them singletons. This TCR was recovered from a man aged 18 to 35 in good health. The chain uses TRBV10-3 and TRBJ2-3, with TRBD2 matching 7 bases. Sequenced material: naive CD4+ T cells sorted from blood. Subset specified: CD45RA+ positively selected. This chain's CDR3 is CAIRKAGTTDTQYF. CDR3 in DNA: TGTGCCATCAGAAAAGCGGGAACCACAGATACGCAGTATTTT.